This T cell receptor beta chain was sequenced for a study of regulatory T cells in long-lasting Graves disease. Libraries of TCR beta came from iRepertoire HTBI primers plus Arm-PCR of CDR3 regions. A single record per CDR3 protein comes from TCRdb applying MiXCR to the multiplex PCR reads. This sample has some 340,000 distinct CDR3 sequences, with roughly 23% found just once. This clonotype was observed at least ten times. As yet, its antigen is unknown. Time point of the sample: persistent/refractory GD, antithyroid drugs over 5 years with positive TRAb. After RNA was extracted from PBMCs, the TCR library was made from it. Notes on the study in general: Persistent Graves' patients showed a TCR diversity that was lower than that of newly diagnosed ones.

The germline gives CDR1 MNHNS, CDR2 SASEGT. CDR3 size: 12 residues. V was clipped by 5 bases and J by 6 bases, with 5 bases between them. The receptor comes from a woman between 40 and 50 years old with Graves disease. V is TRBV6-1 and J is TRBJ1-6, with D unresolved. The starting material was peripheral blood mononuclear cells (PBMCs), obtained when the disease was refractory, from a patient treated with antithyroid drugs. The CDR3 coding sequence is TGTGCCAGCAGTCCGATTAATTCACCCCTCCACTTT. Translated: CASSPINSPLHF.